This is a list of T cell receptor beta chains from one sample in a study of vaccination and CD4 T cells after COVID-19. TCRdb reanalysed the PCR reads using MiXCR and keeps one entry per CDR3 protein. There are 15,000 to 20,000 distinct CDR3 sequences in the sample; approximately 62% occur only once, and 1.1% lies in the top ten. The material was CD4+ T cells from blood, obtained after SARS-CoV-2 vaccination. These receptors all stem from a human donor who had recovered from COVID-19. Both conserved end residues are part of each CDR3. Fields, in order: D gene, clone size, J gene, V gene, CDR3 DNA, CDR3 protein. A D gene is named only where the DNA matches it firmly. Expanded clones are given a class, and other clones once, few, many or no size at all.

d_gene: -
abundance: -
j_gene: TRBJ2-7
v_gene: TRBV2
CDR3nt: TGTGCCAGCAGTGGGCTATGGACTGACGAGCAGTACTTC
CDR3aa: CASSGLWTDEQYF

d_gene: -
abundance: few
j_gene: TRBJ2-4
v_gene: TRBV20-1
CDR3nt: TGCAGTGTGGCACAGGCCAAAAACATTCAGTACTTC
CDR3aa: CSVAQAKNIQYF

d_gene: -
abundance: -
j_gene: TRBJ2-5
v_gene: TRBV7-8
CDR3nt: TGTGCCAGCAGCTATTCTCGGGGATATGAGACCCAGTACTTC
CDR3aa: CASSYSRGYETQYF

d_gene: TRBD1
abundance: -
j_gene: TRBJ2-7
v_gene: TRBV20-1
CDR3nt: TGCAGTGCTAGGCAAGGGGGCCGGAACTACGAGCAGTACTTC
CDR3aa: CSARQGGRNYEQYF

d_gene: -
abundance: few
j_gene: TRBJ2-5
v_gene: TRBV20-1
CDR3nt: TGCAGTGCGAACCAGTACCAAGAGACCCAGTACTTC
CDR3aa: CSANQYQETQYF

d_gene: -
abundance: few
j_gene: TRBJ1-2
v_gene: TRBV7-6
CDR3nt: TGTGCCAGCAGCTTACAGGCAGAATCCTATGGCTACACCTTC
CDR3aa: CASSLQAESYGYTF

d_gene: -
abundance: -
j_gene: TRBJ2-5
v_gene: TRBV20-1
CDR3nt: TGCAGTGCTAGAGATCAAGGGGGTTATTCGACCCAGTACTTC
CDR3aa: CSARDQGGYSTQYF

d_gene: TRBD1
abundance: -
j_gene: TRBJ2-7
v_gene: TRBV29-1
CDR3nt: TGCAGCGTTGGGAAGGGGGCGGTCTACGAGCAGTACTTC
CDR3aa: CSVGKGAVYEQYF

d_gene: TRBD2
abundance: -
j_gene: TRBJ2-7
v_gene: TRBV12-3/TRBV12-4
CDR3nt: TGTGCCAGCAGTTTCGGGACTAGTGGATACGAGCAGTACTTC
CDR3aa: CASSFGTSGYEQYF

d_gene: TRBD2
abundance: -
j_gene: TRBJ2-7
v_gene: TRBV7-2
CDR3nt: TGTGCCAGCAGCTTCCTAGCGGGAGTTGGCTACGAGCAGTACTTC
CDR3aa: CASSFLAGVGYEQYF

d_gene: -
abundance: -
j_gene: TRBJ1-5
v_gene: TRBV19
CDR3nt: TGTGCCTCTAGGTGGGATCGGGATAGCAATCAGCCCCAGCATTTT
CDR3aa: CASRWDRDSNQPQHF

d_gene: TRBD2
abundance: -
j_gene: TRBJ2-1
v_gene: TRBV14
CDR3nt: TGTGCCAGCAGCGGTACTAGCGGGAGGAGGGGTGAGCAGTTCTTC
CDR3aa: CASSGTSGRRGEQFF

d_gene: -
abundance: -
j_gene: TRBJ2-1
v_gene: TRBV20-1
CDR3nt: TGCAGTGCACAGACAGATGACAATGAGCAGTTCTTC
CDR3aa: CSAQTDDNEQFF

d_gene: -
abundance: -
j_gene: TRBJ2-3
v_gene: TRBV5-1
CDR3nt: TGCGCCAGCCGCGGGCGGGAACAAAAAACTAGCACAGATGCGCAGTATTTT
CDR3aa: CASRGREQKTSTDAQYF

d_gene: TRBD1
abundance: -
j_gene: TRBJ1-2
v_gene: TRBV28
CDR3nt: TGTGCCAGCAGTTGGTACAGAGGGACAGGGGGCTATGGCTACACCTTC
CDR3aa: CASSWYRGTGGYGYTF

d_gene: -
abundance: -
j_gene: TRBJ2-7
v_gene: TRBV6-2/TRBV6-3
CDR3nt: TGTGCCAGCAGTTACTCGAGCTTAGGAACCTACGAGCAGTACTTC
CDR3aa: CASSYSSLGTYEQYF

d_gene: -
abundance: -
j_gene: TRBJ2-2
v_gene: TRBV27
CDR3nt: TGTGCCAGCAGGGAGAGGAGGGGAACCGGGGAGCTGTTTTTT
CDR3aa: CASRERRGTGELFF

d_gene: -
abundance: -
j_gene: TRBJ2-2
v_gene: TRBV2
CDR3nt: TGTGCCAGCAGCCCTGAGTGGGGTTACACCGGGGAGCTGTTTTTT
CDR3aa: CASSPEWGYTGELFF

d_gene: TRBD1
abundance: -
j_gene: TRBJ1-5
v_gene: TRBV28
CDR3nt: TGTGCCAGCAGTCTTAGCCCGCAGGACAGGGGTTACTTTCAGCCCCAGCATTTT
CDR3aa: CASSLSPQDRGYFQPQHF

d_gene: -
abundance: few
j_gene: TRBJ1-1
v_gene: TRBV3-1
CDR3nt: TGTGCCAGCAGCCCTGCAGTAGGGGGGATCACTGAAGCTTTCTTT
CDR3aa: CASSPAVGGITEAFF

d_gene: -
abundance: -
j_gene: TRBJ1-1
v_gene: TRBV11-2
CDR3nt: TGTGCCAGCAGCTTAGAGGCAGGGGTTCATGAAGCTTTCTTT
CDR3aa: CASSLEAGVHEAFF

d_gene: TRBD2
abundance: -
j_gene: TRBJ2-3
v_gene: TRBV4-1
CDR3nt: TGCGCCAGCAGCCAACCCGGACTAGCGGGAGGGCTGGTCACAGATACGCAGTATTTT
CDR3aa: CASSQPGLAGGLVTDTQYF

d_gene: TRBD1
abundance: -
j_gene: TRBJ1-1
v_gene: TRBV3-1
CDR3nt: TGTGCCAGCAACCTCAGGGGGGCGCTAAGTACTGAAGCTTTCTTT
CDR3aa: CASNLRGALSTEAFF

d_gene: -
abundance: -
j_gene: TRBJ1-4
v_gene: TRBV20-1
CDR3nt: TGCAGTGCCACGGGCGGGACGAATTGGGCTAATGAAAAACTGTTTTTT
CDR3aa: CSATGGTNWANEKLFF

d_gene: -
abundance: -
j_gene: TRBJ1-6
v_gene: TRBV20-1
CDR3nt: TGCAGTGCTAGTCTTCTGAGCTCCTATAATTCACCCCTCCACTTT
CDR3aa: CSASLLSSYNSPLHF

d_gene: -
abundance: few
j_gene: TRBJ2-4
v_gene: TRBV15
CDR3nt: TGTGCCACCAGCAGAGATGGGGGCGGGAGCGACATTCAGTACTTC
CDR3aa: CATSRDGGGSDIQYF

d_gene: -
abundance: -
j_gene: TRBJ2-5
v_gene: TRBV4-3
CDR3nt: TGCACCAGCAGCCAAGATGGAACCAGCATGGAGACCCAGTACTTC
CDR3aa: CTSSQDGTSMETQYF

d_gene: TRBD2
abundance: -
j_gene: TRBJ2-5
v_gene: TRBV2
CDR3nt: TGTGCCAGCAGTGTGACTAGCGGGGCTCAAGAGACCCAGTACTTC
CDR3aa: CASSVTSGAQETQYF

d_gene: TRBD2
abundance: -
j_gene: TRBJ2-7
v_gene: TRBV2
CDR3nt: TGTGCCAGCCGGGAGGAAAGCTCCTACGAGCAGTACTTC
CDR3aa: CASREESSYEQYF

d_gene: TRBD1
abundance: -
j_gene: TRBJ1-2
v_gene: TRBV29-1
CDR3nt: TGCAGCGTTCGGACAGGGAGTTATGGCTACACCTTC
CDR3aa: CSVRTGSYGYTF

d_gene: TRBD2
abundance: -
j_gene: TRBJ2-5
v_gene: TRBV7-2
CDR3nt: TGTGCCAGCAGCTTAAGCCTGCCTAGCGGGAGCAGCGAGACCCAGTACTTC
CDR3aa: CASSLSLPSGSSETQYF

d_gene: TRBD1
abundance: -
j_gene: TRBJ2-1
v_gene: TRBV7-8
CDR3nt: TGTGCCAGCAGCTTAGGGGACAGGGGCAACTACAATGAGCAGTTCTTC
CDR3aa: CASSLGDRGNYNEQFF

d_gene: TRBD2
abundance: few
j_gene: TRBJ2-5
v_gene: TRBV20-1
CDR3nt: TGCAGTGCTCGAGGACTAGCCCCTCAAGAGACCCAGTACTTC
CDR3aa: CSARGLAPQETQYF

d_gene: TRBD2
abundance: few
j_gene: TRBJ2-3
v_gene: TRBV10-3
CDR3nt: TGTGCCATCAGCTCAGGACTAGCGGACACAGATACGCAGTATTTT
CDR3aa: CAISSGLADTDTQYF

d_gene: -
abundance: -
j_gene: TRBJ1-2
v_gene: TRBV7-9
CDR3nt: TGTGCCAGCAGCTTAGCGGCGGGGGCGCGGTATGGCTACACCTTC
CDR3aa: CASSLAAGARYGYTF

d_gene: -
abundance: few
j_gene: TRBJ2-7
v_gene: TRBV28
CDR3nt: TGTGCCAGCAGTTTACCATTACGTCGGGGGGCGTCCCTCCCTCGTACGGTGAAAGAGCAGTACTTC
CDR3aa: CASSLPLRRGASLPRTVKEQYF

d_gene: -
abundance: -
j_gene: TRBJ2-7
v_gene: TRBV4-1
CDR3nt: TGCGCCAGCAGCCAGCTTCCAACTAGCTCCTACGAGCAGTACTTC
CDR3aa: CASSQLPTSSYEQYF

d_gene: -
abundance: few
j_gene: TRBJ1-2
v_gene: TRBV6-1
CDR3nt: TGTGCCAGCAGCCCAGCGGTCTCTAACTATGGCTACACCTTC
CDR3aa: CASSPAVSNYGYTF

d_gene: -
abundance: -
j_gene: TRBJ1-4
v_gene: TRBV6-1
CDR3nt: TGTGCCAGCAGGGGGAGGCCGGTTAATGAAAAACTGTTTTTT
CDR3aa: CASRGRPVNEKLFF

d_gene: -
abundance: -
j_gene: TRBJ2-3
v_gene: TRBV9
CDR3nt: TGTGCCAGCAGCGTAGGGCCGGCCCTCACAGATACGCAGTATTTT
CDR3aa: CASSVGPALTDTQYF

d_gene: -
abundance: -
j_gene: TRBJ2-2
v_gene: TRBV7-8
CDR3nt: TGTGCCAGCAGCTTACCCCTTAACACCGGGGAGCTGTTTTTT
CDR3aa: CASSLPLNTGELFF

d_gene: -
abundance: -
j_gene: TRBJ2-7
v_gene: TRBV6-5
CDR3nt: TGTGCCAGCAGTTACTCCCAGGGGAGGAGGTACGAGCAGTACTTC
CDR3aa: CASSYSQGRRYEQYF

d_gene: -
abundance: few
j_gene: TRBJ1-6
v_gene: TRBV19
CDR3nt: TGTGCCAGTACCCCACAGGCCAGGGGTGCACCCCTCCACTTT
CDR3aa: CASTPQARGAPLHF

d_gene: -
abundance: few
j_gene: TRBJ1-3
v_gene: TRBV6-1
CDR3nt: TGTGCCAGCATTGACAACTTTGGAAACACCATATATTTT
CDR3aa: CASIDNFGNTIYF